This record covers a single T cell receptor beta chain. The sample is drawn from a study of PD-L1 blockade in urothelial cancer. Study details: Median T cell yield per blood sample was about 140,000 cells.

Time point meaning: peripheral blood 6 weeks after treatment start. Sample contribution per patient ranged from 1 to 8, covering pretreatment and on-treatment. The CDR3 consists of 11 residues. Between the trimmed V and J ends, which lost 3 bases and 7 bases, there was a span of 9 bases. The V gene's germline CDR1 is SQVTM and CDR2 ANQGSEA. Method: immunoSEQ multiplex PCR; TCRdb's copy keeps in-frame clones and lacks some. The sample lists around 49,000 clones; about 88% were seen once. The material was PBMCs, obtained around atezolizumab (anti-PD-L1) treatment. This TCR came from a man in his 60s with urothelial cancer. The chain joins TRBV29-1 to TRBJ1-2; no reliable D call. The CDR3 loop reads CSVDEVVGYTF. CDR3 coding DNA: TGCAGCGTTGATGAGGTGGTTGGCTACACCTTC.